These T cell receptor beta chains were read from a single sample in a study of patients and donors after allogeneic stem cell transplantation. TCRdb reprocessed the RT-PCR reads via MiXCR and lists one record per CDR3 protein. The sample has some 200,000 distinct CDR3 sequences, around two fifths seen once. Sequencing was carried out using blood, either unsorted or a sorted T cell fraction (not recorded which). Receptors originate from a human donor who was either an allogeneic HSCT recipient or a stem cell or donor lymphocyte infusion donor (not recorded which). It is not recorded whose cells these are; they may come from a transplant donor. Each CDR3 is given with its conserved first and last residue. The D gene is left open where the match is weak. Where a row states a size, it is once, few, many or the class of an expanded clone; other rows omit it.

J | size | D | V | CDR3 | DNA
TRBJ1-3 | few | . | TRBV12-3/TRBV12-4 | CASSLGVFLTTGNTIYF | TGTGCCAGCAGCCTTGGGGTCTTCCTTACGACCGGAAACACCATATATTTT
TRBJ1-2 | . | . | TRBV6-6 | CASSPGHRYGYTF | TGTGCCAGCAGTCCTGGACACCGCTATGGCTACACCTTC
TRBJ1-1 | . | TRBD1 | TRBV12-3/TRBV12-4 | CASSLQDRGNTEAFF | TGTGCCAGCAGTCTCCAGGACAGGGGGAACACTGAAGCTTTCTTT
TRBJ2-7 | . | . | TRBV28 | CASSRQEGYEQYF | TGTGCCAGCAGTCGACAGGAGGGATACGAGCAGTACTTC
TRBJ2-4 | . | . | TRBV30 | CACQLVLAKNIQYF | TGTGCCTGCCAACTAGTTTTAGCCAAAAACATTCAGTACTTC
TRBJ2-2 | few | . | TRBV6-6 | CASSYMSGELFF | TGTGCCAGCAGTTACATGTCGGGGGAGCTGTTTTTT
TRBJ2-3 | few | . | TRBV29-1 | CSVQPAGEGTQYF | TGCAGCGTTCAACCCGCAGGGGAGGGTACGCAGTATTTT
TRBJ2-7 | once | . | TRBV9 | CASSVGSERSYEQYF | TGTGCCAGCAGCGTAGGCAGTGAAAGGAGCTACGAGCAGTACTTC
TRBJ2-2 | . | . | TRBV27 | CASSLVGGNTGELFF | TGTGCCAGCAGTTTGGTGGGAGGGAACACCGGGGAGCTGTTTTTT
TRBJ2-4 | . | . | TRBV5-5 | CASSLRDSTKNIQYF | TGTGCCAGCAGCTTGCGAGACAGCACGAAAAACATTCAGTACTTC
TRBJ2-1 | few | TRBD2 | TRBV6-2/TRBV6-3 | CASSYLPSGTYNEQFF | TGTGCCAGCAGTTACCTCCCTAGCGGGACTTACAATGAGCAGTTCTTC
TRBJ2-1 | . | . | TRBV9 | CASSANRESSYNEQFF | TGTGCCAGCAGCGCAAATCGGGAGAGCTCCTACAATGAGCAGTTCTTC
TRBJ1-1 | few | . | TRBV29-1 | CSVGTLVTEAFF | TGCAGCGTTGGGACACTAGTCACTGAAGCTTTCTTT
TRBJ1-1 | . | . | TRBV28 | CASSLWGALKTEAFF | TGTGCCAGCAGTTTATGGGGGGCATTGAAAACTGAAGCTTTCTTT
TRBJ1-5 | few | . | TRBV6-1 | CASSEGWLSAGLYQPQHF | TGTGCCAGCAGTGAAGGATGGCTATCTGCAGGGCTTTATCAGCCCCAGCATTTT
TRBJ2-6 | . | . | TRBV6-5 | CASSFRDTTSGANVLTF | TGTGCCAGCAGCTTCCGGGATACGACCTCTGGGGCCAACGTCCTGACTTTC
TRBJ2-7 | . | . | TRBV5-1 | CASSLVPLEEQYF | TGCGCCAGCAGCTTGGTTCCCCTGGAAGAGCAGTACTTC
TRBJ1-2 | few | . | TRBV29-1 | CSVATGQKNYGYTF | TGCAGCGTTGCTACGGGACAAAAAAACTATGGCTACACCTTC
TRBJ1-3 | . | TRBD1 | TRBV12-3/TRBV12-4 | CASIQQGAGNTIYF | TGTGCCAGCATCCAACAGGGGGCTGGAAACACCATATATTTT
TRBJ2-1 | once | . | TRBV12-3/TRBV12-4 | CASSHLGGAYNEQFF | TGTGCCAGCAGCCACCTCGGAGGAGCCTACAATGAGCAGTTCTTC
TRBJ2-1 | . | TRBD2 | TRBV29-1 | CSVGGALGLYEQFF | TGCAGCGTTGGGGGCGCCCTGGGACTATATGAGCAGTTCTTC
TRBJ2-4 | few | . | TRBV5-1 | CASSYSQRENIQYF | TGCGCCAGCAGCTACAGTCAGCGGGAAAACATTCAGTACTTC
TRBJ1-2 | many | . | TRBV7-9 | CASSLTDGYTF | TGTGCCAGCAGCTTAACTGATGGCTACACCTTC
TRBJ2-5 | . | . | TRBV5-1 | CASSLTFRETQYF | TGCGCCAGCAGCTTGACTTTTCGAGAGACCCAGTACTTC
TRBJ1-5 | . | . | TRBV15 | CATSRDRSNQPQHF | TGTGCCACCAGCAGAGACAGGAGCAATCAGCCCCAGCATTTT
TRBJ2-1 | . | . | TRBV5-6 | CASSLLPDAVYNEQFF | TGTGCCAGCAGCTTGCTCCCGGACGCGGTATACAATGAGCAGTTCTTC
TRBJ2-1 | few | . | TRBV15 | CATSREGRGYNEQFF | TGTGCCACCAGCAGAGAGGGCCGGGGCTACAATGAGCAGTTCTTC
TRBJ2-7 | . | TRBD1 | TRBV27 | CASSHGDRGPYEQYF | TGTGCCAGCAGTCACGGGGACAGGGGGCCCTACGAGCAGTACTTC
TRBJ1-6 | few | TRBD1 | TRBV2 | CASIRDSQNSPLHF | TGTGCCAGCATAAGGGACAGCCAGAATTCACCCCTCCACTTT
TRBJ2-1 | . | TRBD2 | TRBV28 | CASSLSVSGAYNEQFF | TGTGCCAGCAGTTTGAGTGTCAGCGGGGCCTACAATGAGCAGTTCTTC
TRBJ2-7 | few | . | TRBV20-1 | CSPGQTYEQYF | TGCAGCCCGGGACAAACCTACGAGCAGTACTTC
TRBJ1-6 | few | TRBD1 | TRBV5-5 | CASSLIARDRNSPLHF | TGTGCCAGCAGCTTGATCGCGCGGGACAGAAATTCACCCCTCCACTTT
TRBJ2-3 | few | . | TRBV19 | CASSKGSTDTQYF | TGTGCCAGTTCGAAAGGGTCAACAGATACGCAGTATTTT
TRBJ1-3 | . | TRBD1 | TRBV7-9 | CASSLEGQGSGNTIYF | TGTGCCAGCAGCTTAGAAGGACAGGGATCTGGAAACACCATATATTTT
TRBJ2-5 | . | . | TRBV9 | CASSIEPSARETQYF | TGTGCCAGCAGCATAGAACCTAGCGCGAGGGAGACCCAGTACTTC
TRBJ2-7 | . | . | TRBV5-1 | CASSLYSTDLVF | TGCGCCAGCAGCTTGTATAGTACAGACCTGGTCTTC
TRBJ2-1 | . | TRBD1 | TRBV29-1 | CSVARGNEQFF | TGCAGCGTTGCCAGGGGGAATGAGCAGTTCTTC
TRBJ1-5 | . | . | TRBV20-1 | CSADENAPHGNQPQHF | TGCAGTGCCGACGAGAATGCTCCCCACGGCAATCAGCCCCAGCATTTT
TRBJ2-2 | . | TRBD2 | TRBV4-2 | CASSPIVKAGGLAGELFF | TGTGCCAGCAGCCCGATCGTAAAGGCGGGAGGGTTGGCCGGGGAGCTGTTTTTT
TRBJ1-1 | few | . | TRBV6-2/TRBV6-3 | CASSYEGEGAEAFF | TGTGCCAGCAGTTACGAGGGGGAGGGGGCTGAAGCTTTCTTT
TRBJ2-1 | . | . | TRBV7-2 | CASSSLLSEQFF | TGTGCCAGCAGCTCTCTTCTATCGGAGCAGTTCTTC
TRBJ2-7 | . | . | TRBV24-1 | CATMVAVQPIFEQYF | TGTGCCACCATGGTAGCGGTCCAGCCTATTTTCGAGCAGTACTTC
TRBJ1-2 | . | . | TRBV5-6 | CASSLKEGGSNYGYTF | TGTGCCAGCAGCTTGAAGGAAGGGGGATCTAACTATGGCTACACCTTC
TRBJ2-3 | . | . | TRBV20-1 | CSARALGTDTQYF | TGCAGTGCTAGAGCTCTAGGCACAGATACGCAGTATTTT
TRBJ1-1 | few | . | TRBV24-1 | CATRSVSREAFF | TGTGCCACCAGGTCGGTTTCCAGGGAAGCTTTCTTT
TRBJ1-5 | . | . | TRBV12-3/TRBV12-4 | CASSLGGGEHQPQHF | TGTGCCAGCAGTTTGGGAGGGGGTGAACATCAGCCCCAGCATTTT
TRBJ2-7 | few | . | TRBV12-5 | CASGLGVGYEQYF | TGTGCTAGTGGTTTGGGGGTCGGGTACGAGCAGTACTTC
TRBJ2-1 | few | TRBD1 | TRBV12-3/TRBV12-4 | CASSPQTGYEQFF | TGTGCCAGCAGCCCTCAGACAGGGTACGAGCAGTTCTTC
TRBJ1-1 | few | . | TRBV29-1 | CSVGAQVMNTEAFF | TGCAGCGTGGGGGCCCAAGTAATGAACACTGAAGCTTTCTTT
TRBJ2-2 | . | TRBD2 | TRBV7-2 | CASSLLAGATGELFF | TGTGCCAGCAGCTTACTAGCGGGAGCTACCGGGGAGCTGTTTTTT
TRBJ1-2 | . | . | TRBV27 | CASSADGQPSLYGYTF | TGTGCCAGCAGCGCAGATGGACAGCCCAGTCTCTATGGCTACACCTTC
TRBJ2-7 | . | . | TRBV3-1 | CASSFTSGGSYEQYF | TGTGCCAGCAGCTTTACTAGTGGGGGCTCCTACGAGCAGTACTTC
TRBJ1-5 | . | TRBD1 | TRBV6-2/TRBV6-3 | CASSQTGLGNQPQHF | TGTGCCAGCAGTCAGACAGGGTTGGGGAATCAGCCCCAGCATTTT
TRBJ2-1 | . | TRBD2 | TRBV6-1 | CASTMTSGRANEQFF | TGTGCCAGCACCATGACTAGCGGGAGGGCCAATGAGCAGTTCTTC